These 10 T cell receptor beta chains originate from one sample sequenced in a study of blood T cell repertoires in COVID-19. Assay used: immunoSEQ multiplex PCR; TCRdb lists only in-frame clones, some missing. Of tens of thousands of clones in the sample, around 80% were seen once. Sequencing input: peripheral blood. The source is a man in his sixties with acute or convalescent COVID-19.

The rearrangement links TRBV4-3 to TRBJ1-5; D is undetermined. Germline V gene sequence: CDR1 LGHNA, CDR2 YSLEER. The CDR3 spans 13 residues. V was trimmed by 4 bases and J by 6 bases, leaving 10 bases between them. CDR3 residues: CASSPSQAQPQHF. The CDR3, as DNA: TGCGCCAGCAGCCCTTCCCAGGCTCAGCCCCAGCATTTT.

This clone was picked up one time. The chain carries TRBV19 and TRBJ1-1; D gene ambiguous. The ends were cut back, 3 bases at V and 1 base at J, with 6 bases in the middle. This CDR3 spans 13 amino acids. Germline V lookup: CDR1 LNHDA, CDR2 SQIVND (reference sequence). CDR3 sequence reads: CASSILKNTEAFF. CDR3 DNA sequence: TGTGCCAGTAGTATCCTAAAGAACACTGAAGCTTTCTTT.

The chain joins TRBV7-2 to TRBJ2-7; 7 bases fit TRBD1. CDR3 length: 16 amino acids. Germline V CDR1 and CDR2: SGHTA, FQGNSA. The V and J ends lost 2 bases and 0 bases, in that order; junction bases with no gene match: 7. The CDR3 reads CASSLIFGTDSYEQYF. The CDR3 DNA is TGTGCCAGCAGCTTAATCTTCGGGACAGACTCCTACGAGCAGTACTTC.

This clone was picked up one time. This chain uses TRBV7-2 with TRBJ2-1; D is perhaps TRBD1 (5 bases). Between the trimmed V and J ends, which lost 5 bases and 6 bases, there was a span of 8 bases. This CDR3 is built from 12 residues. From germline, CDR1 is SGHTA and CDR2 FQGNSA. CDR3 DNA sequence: TGTGCCAGCAGCCTAGGGGCCAATGAGCAGTTCTTC. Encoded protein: CASSLGANEQFF.

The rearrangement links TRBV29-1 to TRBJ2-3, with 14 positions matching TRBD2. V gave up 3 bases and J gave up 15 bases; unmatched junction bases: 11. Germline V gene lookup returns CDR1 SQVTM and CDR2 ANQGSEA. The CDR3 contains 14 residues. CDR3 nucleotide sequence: TGCAGCGTTGACAGCATGGGGACTAGCGGGAGTGGATATTTT. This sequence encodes CSVDSMGTSGSGYF.

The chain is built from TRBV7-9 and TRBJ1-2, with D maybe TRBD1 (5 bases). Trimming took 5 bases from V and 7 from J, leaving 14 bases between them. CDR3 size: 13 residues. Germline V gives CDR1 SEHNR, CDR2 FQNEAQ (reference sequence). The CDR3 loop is CASSQGDFIGYTF. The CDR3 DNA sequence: TGTGCCAGCAGCCAAGGGGATTTTATTGGCTACACCTTC.

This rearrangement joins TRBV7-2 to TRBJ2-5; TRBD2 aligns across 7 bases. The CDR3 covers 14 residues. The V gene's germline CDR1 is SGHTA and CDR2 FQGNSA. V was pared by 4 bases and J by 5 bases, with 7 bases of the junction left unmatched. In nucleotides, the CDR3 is TGTGCCAGCAGCTCCCGGGGGGTAGAGGAGACCCAGTACTTC. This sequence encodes CASSSRGVEETQYF. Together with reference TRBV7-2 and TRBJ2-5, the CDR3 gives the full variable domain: GAGVSQSPSNKVTEKGKDVELRCDPISGHTALYWYRQSLGQGLEFLIYFQGNSAPDKSGLPSDRFSAERTGGSVSTLTIQRTQQEDSAVYLCASSSRGVEETQYFGPGTRLLVL.

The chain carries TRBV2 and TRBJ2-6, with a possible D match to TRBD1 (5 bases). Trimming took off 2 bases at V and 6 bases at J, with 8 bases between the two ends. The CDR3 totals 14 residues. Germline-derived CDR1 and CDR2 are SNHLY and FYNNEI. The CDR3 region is CASSELGAANVLTF. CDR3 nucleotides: TGTGCCAGCAGTGAACTAGGGGCGGCCAACGTCCTGACTTTC. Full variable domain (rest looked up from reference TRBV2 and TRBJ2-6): EPEVTQTPSHQVTQMGQEVILRCVPISNHLYFYWYRQILGQKVEFLVSFYNNEISEKSEIFDDQFSVERPDGSNFTLKIRSTKLEDSAMYFCASSELGAANVLTFGAGSRLTVL.

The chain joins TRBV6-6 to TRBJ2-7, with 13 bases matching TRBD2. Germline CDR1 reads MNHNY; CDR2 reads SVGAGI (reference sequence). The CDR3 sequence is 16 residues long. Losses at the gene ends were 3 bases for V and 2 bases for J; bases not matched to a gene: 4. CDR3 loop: CASSYAGLAGAYEQYF. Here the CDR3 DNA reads TGTGCCAGCAGTTATGCCGGACTAGCGGGGGCCTACGAGCAGTACTTC.

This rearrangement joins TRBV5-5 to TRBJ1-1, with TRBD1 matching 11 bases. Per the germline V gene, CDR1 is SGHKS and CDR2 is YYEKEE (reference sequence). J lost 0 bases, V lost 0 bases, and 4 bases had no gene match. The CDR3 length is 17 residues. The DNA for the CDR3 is TGTGCCAGCAGCTTGGGGACAGGGGGCCTCATGAACACTGAAGCTTTCTTT. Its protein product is CASSLGTGGLMNTEAFF.